This TCR beta chain comes out of a study of shared clonotypes between healthy human individuals. The study's findings and limits: The naive CD4 repertoires of several donors were compared, and around 4.9% of clonotypes were shared.

The method was immunoSEQ multiplex PCR; TCRdb's version includes in-frame clones alone and lacks a portion of them. Found here are 550,000 to 700,000 clones, around 78% of them singletons; the top ten hold about 1.8%. Trimming took 4 bases from V and 4 from J, leaving 8 bases between them. The length of the CDR3 is 12 residues. Germline CDR1 SGHRS, CDR2 YFSETQ. As regards this clone: As yet, its antigen is unknown.

Sequencing was carried out using memory CD4+ T cells sorted from blood. This sample's subset: CD45RA-negative fraction. The rearrangement uses TRBV5-1 and TRBJ2-5; no definite D call. The receptor was isolated from a woman aged 25 to 39 in good health. CDR3 residues: CASSPGRETQYF. DNA for the CDR3: TGCGCCAGCAGCCCGGGCCGAGAGACCCAGTACTTC.